The following is a T cell receptor (beta chain) sequence with its context. The clone's antigen remains unknown. No base quality values were provided; no much bigger clone lies one nucleotide off. The library was made by the immunoSEQ multiplex PCR assay. The table was pulled from immuneACCESS by TCRdb, which kept in-frame rearrangements only. Such tables lose some clones; where checked, under half of the loss comes from unresolved V genes, and the rest has no known cause. Within this sample are about 57,000 clones, with 92% of them counted one time only. The leading ten clones occupy nearly 0.2% of the sample. The record originates from a study of T cell changes during pregnancy in multiple sclerosis (dated by TCRdb to 2018 to 2020). Concerning the study at large: The study examined how the T cell repertoire changed over the course of pregnancy in women with multiple sclerosis.

CDR1 and CDR2, per the germline V gene, are SGHRS and YFSETQ. The CDR3 has 15 amino acids, counting the end cysteine and phenylalanine. Only the CDR3 portion is preserved as DNA: 45 bases, with reading frame beginning at the first base. Compared with germline, V lacks 2 bases and J lacks 5 bases; bases without a gene match: 6. This chain joins TRBV5-1 to TRBJ2-2; a stretch of 7 junction bases matches TRBD1. Source: CD4+ T cells from peripheral blood mononuclear cells, taken in the second trimester of pregnancy. The receptor was derived from a female donor with multiple sclerosis, enrolled in a pregnancy study. The CDR3: CASSFLQGKTGELFF. The DNA sequence is as follows: TGCGCCAGCAGCTTTCTACAGGGGAAAACCGGGGAGCTGTTTTTT. Reference TRBV5-1 and TRBJ2-2 proteins supply the regions before and after the CDR3; the full variable domain is: KAGVTQTPRYLIKTRGQQVTLSCSPISGHRSVSWYQQTPGQGLQFLFEYFSETQRNKGNFPGRFSGRQFSNSRSEMNVSTLELGDSALYLCASSFLQGKTGELFFGEGSRLTVL.